This T cell receptor (beta chain) was identified in a study of CD8+ T cells in alopecia areata. RNA extraction was followed by reverse transcription into cDNA, which acted as the sequencing template. The repertoire was sequenced with immunoSEQ multiplex PCR; TCRdb's copy has only in-frame clones and lacks some. The sample shows over 200,000 clones, approximately 61% of them seen only once. The sample in question was CD4+ T cells sorted from blood, obtained at week 0. The sequence was obtained from a human donor with alopecia areata.

The CDR3: CASSPRRGGANYEQYF. The DNA for the CDR3 is TGTGCCAGCAGCCCCCGTCGAGGGGGAGCCAACTACGAGCAGTACTTC. The chain joins TRBV7-2 to TRBJ2-7, with D perhaps matching TRBD1 (6 bases). Trimming left V 5 bases short and J 3 bases short, with 20 bases between. Looked up from germline, CDR1 is SGHTA and CDR2 is FQGNSA. CDR3 length equals 16 residues.